This TCR beta chain is drawn from a study of blood T cell repertoires in COVID-19. The CDR3 is made up of 14 amino acids. Looked up from germline, CDR1 is MNHEY and CDR2 is SVGAGI. With 5 bases clipped from V and 3 bases from J, the junction kept 5 bases outside the gene matches. Profiled with immunoSEQ multiplex PCR; TCRdb holds only in-frame clones, not every one. The table has over 350,000 clones, around 89% seen once; the top ten hold about 4.5%. The rearrangement joins TRBV6-5 to TRBJ1-2, with 8 bases lining up with TRBD1. The clonotype comes from a woman younger than 45 with acute or convalescent COVID-19. Specimen: peripheral blood. The CDR3 reads CASSKQGADYGYTF. The DNA for the CDR3 is TGTGCCAGCAGTAAGCAGGGGGCCGACTATGGCTACACCTTC.